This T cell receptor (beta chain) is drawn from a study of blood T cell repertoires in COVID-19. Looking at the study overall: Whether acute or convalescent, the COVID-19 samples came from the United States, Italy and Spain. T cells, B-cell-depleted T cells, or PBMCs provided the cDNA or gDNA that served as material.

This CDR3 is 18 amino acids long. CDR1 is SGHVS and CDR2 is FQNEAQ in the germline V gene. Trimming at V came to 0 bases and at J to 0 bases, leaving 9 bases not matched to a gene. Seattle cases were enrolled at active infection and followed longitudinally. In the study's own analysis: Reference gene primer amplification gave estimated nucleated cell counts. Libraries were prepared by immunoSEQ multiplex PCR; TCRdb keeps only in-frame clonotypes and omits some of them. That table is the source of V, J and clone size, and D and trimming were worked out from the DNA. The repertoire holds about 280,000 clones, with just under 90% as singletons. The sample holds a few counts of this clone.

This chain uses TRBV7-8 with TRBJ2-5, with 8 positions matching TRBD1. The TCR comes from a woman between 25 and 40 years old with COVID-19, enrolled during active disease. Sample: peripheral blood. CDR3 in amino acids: CASSLAWTGLGYQETQYF. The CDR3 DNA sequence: TGTGCCAGCAGCTTAGCCTGGACAGGGTTGGGATACCAAGAGACCCAGTACTTC.